The text below deals with one TCR beta chain. A few counts support this clonotype. Its antigen remains undetermined. Base qualities are not recorded, but no much larger clone differs from it by a single base. This sample was included in a study of blood T cells in healthy people across ages (dated by TCRdb to the mid-2010s). For the study in its entirety: Template switching captured roughly one uniquely barcoded TCR beta cDNA molecule per two T cells in model experiments. To track age-related changes in TCR beta repertoire diversity, the study relied on deep sequencing normalized with unique cDNA molecular identifiers. The donors were split into four age groups: young (average 16 years), middle-aged (about 40), aged (approximately 60) and long-lived (approximately 80). To avoid experimental bias, donors of different ages were randomly spread across the sequencing lanes. For two donors (one aged 18 to 30 and one aged 80 or older), the study analyzed two additional independent replicas of 1 million unique cDNA reads from the same blood draw. The paper as a whole reports these results and caveats: Since profiling was done on bulk unsorted PBMCs, naive and antigen-experienced compartments could not be conclusively compared. Observed TCR beta diversity correlated strongly with the percentage of naive T cells measured by flow cytometry. Estimates of total diversity based on one million sequenced T cells were considered lower bounds and underestimates. Because the CMV infection status of the donors was unknown, age-related changes in expanded clonotypes may potentially have been confounded. The long-lived group showed more naive CD4+ T cells, fewer expanded clones and increased TCR diversity than the aged group, suggesting age selection. Observed TCR beta diversity per million T cells fell roughly linearly with age, and a significant reduction was already apparent by age roughly 40.

Library method: 5' RACE. The sample was run on an Illumina HiSeq 2500. A second PCR of roughly 7 to 11 cycles was performed with a sample-barcoded 5' primer and a J-beta primer mix. Each TCR beta cDNA molecule received a unique molecular identifier from a template-switch 5' adaptor carrying 12 random nucleotides. Each sample yielded at least 3 million CDR3-containing paired-end reads. First-strand cDNA was synthesized from all RNA with the Mint cDNA synthesis kit, primed by a TRBC-specific oligonucleotide. After uracil-DNA glycosylase treatment, a first 18-cycle PCR used universal primers M1SS and BC2_uni_R on all cDNA. The source study handled its data this way. Each sample was normalized by randomly selecting 1 million high-quality reads, each carrying a distinct molecular identifier. Reads with shared molecular identifiers were discarded instead of being binned into consensus sequences. CDR3 identification, clonotype clustering and error correction used MiTCR with a Q25 quality threshold and the strictest error-elimination algorithm. A nonparametric unseen species model using Euler transformation provided a lower-bound estimate of total TCR beta diversity. TCRdb reworked the public reads: Q25 trimming with fastp, MiXCR clone assembly, productive beta chains retained. Entries are consolidated by CDR3 protein sequence, retaining the most common genes and DNA. TCRdb assigned the V and J calls; the authors' analysis was not used. The sample has some 700,000 distinct CDR3 sequences on record, approximately 22% of them singletons. The ten largest clones capture 22% of the sample.

The donors were 40 or so Caucasian individuals from Russia, aged roughly 6 to 100 years, who were systemically healthy. Each donor gave about 11 milliliters of peripheral blood, drawn into EDTA-treated Vacutainer tubes. PBMCs were isolated by Ficoll-Paque density-gradient centrifugation, with at least 7 million obtained per sample. Total RNA, at least 6 micrograms per sample, was extracted from PBMCs with Trizol reagent. Naive CD45RAhigh/CD27high T cell percentages were measured by flow cytometry on a PBMC aliquot from every donor. From the germline V gene (reference sequence), CDR1 is GTSNPN and CDR2 is SVGIG. From cysteine to phenylalanine, the CDR3 is 13 amino acids long. Only the CDR3 DNA stays, 39 bases, in frame from base 1.

The sequence links TRBV30 to TRBJ2-7; no D gene is confidently identified. The J call may not be correct, given that the DNA end is closer to TRBJ2-5. The source material was blood. The sequence was obtained from a man between 65 and 85 years old in good health. The nucleotide sequence is TGTGCCTGGAGTGTGGGGAATCAAGAGACCCAGTACTTC. It codes for CAWSVGNQETQYF.